Reported below is one TCR beta chain. Its cognate antigen is unknown. This sample was included in a study of Tregs in tolerant kidney transplant recipients. General observations from the study: For some patients, primers changed over time, blocking nucleotide-level comparison.

Clones were sequenced by immunoSEQ multiplex PCR, and TCRdb holds only the in-frame ones, with some missing. Of about 69,000 clones in the sample, roughly nine tenths were seen once. The CDR3 loop spans 13 amino acids. V gave up 1 base and J gave up 4 bases, with 5 bases separating them. Per germline, CDR1 SNHLY and CDR2 FYNNEI. The receptor was derived from a human donor who received a combined kidney and bone marrow transplant. The input for sequencing was CD4+ T cells from blood, taken before the transplant. V usage is TRBV2 and J usage is TRBJ2-1; no firm D call. CDR3 bases: TGTGCCAGCAGTGAAGACTATTACAATGAGCAGTTCTTC. Residues: CASSEDYYNEQFF. The full variable domain, rest sourced from reference TRBV2 and TRBJ2-1, is EPEVTQTPSHQVTQMGQEVILRCVPISNHLYFYWYRQILGQKVEFLVSFYNNEISEKSEIFDDQFSVERPDGSNFTLKIRSTKLEDSAMYFCASSEDYYNEQFFGPGTRLTVL.